Here is one TCR beta chain with its context. The target antigen is unknown. The data derive from a study of T cell repertoires in cytomegalovirus infection. Study overall: Recently identified HLA-C-restricted CMV epitopes and well-studied HLA-B-restricted CMV epitopes were used by the study. The public TCR beta signatures pointed to both CMV infection and matching HLA type. Study results and caveats: Dominant in the ex vivo response were TCR beta clonotypes restricted by HLA-C and specific for CMV.

V lost 3 bases and J lost 0; bases outside the gene matches: 11. Germline V CDR1 and CDR2: ENHRY, SYGVKD. The CDR3 contains 21 residues. TCRdb reprocessed the reads via MiXCR and lists one record per CDR3 protein. Of about 37,000 distinct CDR3 sequences listed, 52% are singletons. Specimen: CD8+ T cells from cultured PBMCs, collected from culture after CMV antigen stimulation. The chain couples TRBV10-3 to TRBJ2-2; TRBD2 matches at 15 bases. This sequence was found in a human donor in good health (CMV status not recorded). Some clones in this sample may be carry-over from other donors' samples. CDR3 residues: CAISDPDGLAGGPTNTGELFF. CDR3 coding DNA: TGTGCCATCAGTGACCCCGACGGACTAGCGGGAGGGCCAACGAACACCGGGGAGCTGTTTTTT.